This entry lists 23 T cell receptor beta chains sequenced from one sample in a study of PD-L1 blockade in urothelial cancer. Data came from immunoSEQ multiplex PCR; TCRdb stores just in-frame clones and leaves some out. The sample includes approximately 100,000 clones, around 85% of them seen just once. Source: PBMCs, taken around atezolizumab (anti-PD-L1) treatment. Source of these receptors: a man aged 50 to 60 with urothelial cancer.

The J gene is TRBJ2-2, the V gene TRBV5-1; maybe TRBD2 (6 bases). This CDR3 comprises 15 residues. Germline-derived CDR1 and CDR2 are SGHRS and YFSETQ. The V gene lost 0 bases and the J gene lost 0 bases, with 6 bases spanning the gap. The CDR3 coding sequence is TGCGCCAGCAGCTTGGGCGGGGCGAACACCGGGGAGCTGTTTTTT. It is translated as CASSLGGANTGELFF.

The chain carries TRBV25-1 and TRBJ1-2; possible D gene TRBD1, 6 bases. This CDR3 has 13 amino acids. Germline lookup yields CDR1 MGHDK and CDR2 SYGVNS. V lost 5 bases, J lost 1 base, and 8 bases lay in between. CDR3 residues: CASSQGNNYGYTF. The CDR3 nucleotides are TGTGCCAGCAGTCAGGGGAATAACTATGGCTACACCTTC.

This chain connects TRBV5-1 to TRBJ1-2; 8 nucleotides align to TRBD1. J lost 5 bases, V lost 3 bases, and 12 bases had no gene match. CDR1 is SGHRS and CDR2 is YFSETQ in the germline V gene. CDR3 length: 16 amino acids. The CDR3 region has the DNA TGCGCCAGCAGCTCCCCGGGACAGGCGAATGGTTATGGCTACACCTTC. The encoded protein is CASSSPGQANGYGYTF.

V usage is TRBV30 and J usage is TRBJ2-3, with D perhaps matching TRBD2 (5 bases). Per germline, CDR1 GTSNPN and CDR2 SVGIG (reference sequence). Trimming took off 0 bases at V and 3 bases at J, with 13 bases between the two ends. There are 15 residues in the CDR3. The CDR3 DNA reads TGTGCCTGGAGTGTACTAGGGCGTAGGACAGATACGCAGTATTTT. It codes for CAWSVLGRRTDTQYF.

The V gene is TRBV27, the J gene TRBJ2-7; 9 nucleotides agree with TRBD1. The CDR3 loop spans 17 amino acids. Trimming cost V 2 bases and J 2 bases; bases outside gene matches: 10. Germline V gives CDR1 MNHEY, CDR2 SMNVEV (reference sequence). CDR3: CASSLRSGQGRPYEQYF. DNA of the CDR3: TGTGCCAGCAGTTTAAGGTCCGGACAGGGGCGACCCTACGAGCAGTACTTC.

The chain recombines TRBV15 with TRBJ2-7; TRBD2 might be the D (5 bases). Germline V gene data show CDR1 as LNHNV and CDR2 as YYDKDF (reference sequence). Trimming pared 5 bases from V and 7 bases from J, leaving 18 bases between. The CDR3 length is 14 residues. CDR3 DNA: TGTGCCACCAGCGAGGGTACCGCTATTAGGGAGCAGTACTTC. Its protein is CATSEGTAIREQYF.

The V call is TRBV11-2, the J call TRBJ2-7; D is undetermined. Trimming took off 5 bases at V and 4 bases at J, with 6 bases between the two ends. Germline V gene lookup returns CDR1 SGHAT and CDR2 FQNNGV. The CDR3 covers 11 residues. CDR3 nucleotides: TGTGCCAGCAGCCGGTCGTACGAGCAGTACTTC. Translating it yields CASSRSYEQYF.

V usage is TRBV2 and J usage is TRBJ2-3, with 8 nucleotides matching TRBD2. Germline CDR1 is SNHLY and CDR2 is FYNNEI. The CDR3 has 14 amino acids. The V and J ends lost 4 bases and 6 bases, in that order; junction bases with no gene match: 6. CDR3 DNA: TGTGCCAGCAGTGGGGTAGCGGGAAGGGATACGCAGTATTTT. Protein sequence: CASSGVAGRDTQYF.

V gene TRBV27 combines with J gene TRBJ2-1, with 9 bases identical to TRBD2. Trimming at V came to 1 base and at J to 0 bases, leaving 1 base not matched to a gene. Germline V gene sequence: CDR1 MNHEY, CDR2 SMNVEV (reference sequence). This CDR3 is 16 amino acids long. The CDR3 DNA follows: TGTGCCAGCAGTTTATTGACTAGCGGCTCCTACAATGAGCAGTTCTTC. Its protein product is CASSLLTSGSYNEQFF.

This rearrangement joins TRBV19 to TRBJ2-1, with TRBD2 matching over 14 bases. Trimming removed 4 bases from V and 3 bases from J; junction bases left unmatched: 5. CDR1 is LNHDA and CDR2 is SQIVND in the germline V gene (reference sequence). This CDR3 comprises 17 residues. CDR3 sequence (DNA): TGTGCCAGTAGTACCAGACTAGCGGGAGGGAGCTACAATGAGCAGTTCTTC. It translates to CASSTRLAGGSYNEQFF.

This clone was seen at least ten times. The V gene is TRBV28, the J gene TRBJ1-1, with D possibly TRBD1 on 5 matching bases. V dropped 5 bases and J dropped 10 bases, with 17 bases sitting between them. CDR3 length: 13 amino acids. Germline V lookup: CDR1 MDHEN, CDR2 SYDVKM. CDR3 DNA: TGTGCCAGCAGTAAAGGAGGGGTACGAGGAGCTTTCTTT. Its protein is CASSKGGVRGAFF. The variable domain in full, completed from reference TRBV28 and TRBJ1-1, reads DVKVTQSSRYLVKRTGEKVFLECVQDMDHENMFWYRQDPGLGLRLIYFSYDVKMKEKGDIPEGYSVSREKKERFSLILESASTNQTSMYLCASSKGGVRGAFFGQGTRLTVV.

This chain joins TRBV27 and TRBJ2-5; 12 nucleotides align to TRBD2. Per the germline V gene, CDR1 is MNHEY and CDR2 is SMNVEV (reference sequence). J was trimmed by 5 bases and V by 5 bases; bases with no gene match: 12. The CDR3 length is 17 residues. The CDR3 DNA reads as TGTGCCAGCAGTCCCCTCTCTAGCGGGAGGGCCAGGGAGACCCAGTACTTC. This sequence encodes CASSPLSSGRARETQYF.

The rearrangement uses TRBV6-6 and TRBJ2-7; D is unresolved. Germline CDR1 is MNHNY and CDR2 is SVGAGI (reference sequence). The V and J ends lost 0 bases and 0 bases respectively, with 9 bases between them. The CDR3 consists of 15 residues. The CDR3: CASSYSVTSSYEQYF. The CDR3 nucleotides read TGTGCCAGCAGTTACTCGGTGACTTCCTCCTACGAGCAGTACTTC.

The chain has TRBV6-1 and TRBJ1-4; maybe TRBD1 (6 bases). Trimming cost V 7 bases and J 5 bases, with 14 bases left between them. The germline V gene encodes CDR1 MNHNS and CDR2 SASEGT. CDR3 length: 14 amino acids. The CDR3 spells CASMMDRGNEKLFF. CDR3 DNA: TGTGCCAGCATGATGGACAGAGGAAATGAAAAACTGTTTTTT.

The chain combines TRBV7-3 with TRBJ2-1; 9 bases fit TRBD1. CDR3 length: 15 amino acids. The V segment lost 5 bases and the J segment 5 bases; nucleotides outside the gene matches: 7. The V gene's germline CDR1 is SGHTA and CDR2 FQGTGA. The CDR3 sequence: CASSPGQGTNNEQFF. The CDR3 DNA follows: TGTGCCAGCAGCCCCGGACAGGGGACGAACAATGAGCAGTTCTTC.

The V call is TRBV14, the J call TRBJ2-7, with D perhaps matching TRBD2 (5 bases). The CDR3 covers 14 residues. V was cut by 4 bases and J by 4 bases, with 14 bases left in between. Germline values: CDR1 SGHDN, CDR2 FVKESK. CDR3 bases: TGTGCCAGCAGCCGGAGTGGGAGTAGGTACGAGCAGTACTTC. Its translation: CASSRSGSRYEQYF.

The V gene is TRBV7-9, the J gene TRBJ2-7; maybe TRBD2 (5 bases). CDR3 length: 14 amino acids. CDR1 is SEHNR and CDR2 is FQNEAQ in the germline V gene (reference sequence). The V gene lost 1 base and the J gene lost 2 bases, with 9 bases spanning the gap. The CDR3 sequence: CASSLGGVTYEQYF. In DNA form, the CDR3 reads TGTGCCAGCAGCTTAGGGGGAGTTACCTACGAGCAGTACTTC.

V gene TRBV7-2 combines with J gene TRBJ2-5; D is ambiguous. The germline V gene encodes CDR1 SGHTA and CDR2 FQGNSA. V was pared by 4 bases and J by 2 bases, with 14 bases between. The CDR3 runs 15 residues. This CDR3 is CASSWAGRPQETQYF. The DNA for the CDR3 is TGTGCCAGCAGCTGGGCTGGGCGACCGCAAGAGACCCAGTACTTC.

This rearrangement joins TRBV6-5 to TRBJ1-1; 8 bases are shared with TRBD1. CDR3 size: 15 residues. Per germline, CDR1 MNHEY and CDR2 SVGAGI. Trimming took 6 bases from V and 2 from J; bases not matched to a gene: 8. The CDR3 spells CASSPGTGRNTEAFF. As DNA, the CDR3 is TGTGCCAGCAGCCCCGGGACAGGTAGAAACACTGAAGCTTTCTTT.

The rearrangement uses TRBV6-5 and TRBJ2-3; D might be TRBD1 (5 bases). The CDR3 runs 15 residues. The V end lost 6 bases, the J end lost 5 bases, and 18 bases lay between the germline ends. CDR1 MNHEY and CDR2 SVGAGI come from the germline V gene. CDR3 coding DNA: TGTGCCAGCAGAAAAACCAGGGTTAAGGGAGATACGCAGTATTTT. Amino acids: CASRKTRVKGDTQYF.

Note on this clone: Additional DNA sequences in this sample encode the identical CDR3. The chain carries TRBV30 and TRBJ2-2; 7 bases fit TRBD1. J lost 4 bases, V lost 6 bases, and 14 bases had no gene match. CDR1 and CDR2 (germline): GTSNPN, SVGIG (reference sequence). The CDR3 runs to 16 residues. CDR3: CACSRKDRHVTGELFF. The DNA of the CDR3 is TGTGCCTGCAGCAGGAAGGACAGGCATGTCACCGGGGAGCTGTTTTTT.

Remarks on this clone: The same CDR3 also results from other DNA sequences found in this sample. The chain couples TRBV5-1 to TRBJ2-5; D not certain. CDR1 is SGHRS and CDR2 is YFSETQ in the germline V gene. The CDR3 is 11 residues long. Trimming removed 4 bases at V and 2 bases at J, with 3 bases between. CDR3: CASSLQETQYF. DNA of the CDR3: TGCGCCAGCAGCCTTCAAGAGACCCAGTACTTC.

J is TRBJ2-5 and V is TRBV2; 7 bases line up with TRBD1. The CDR3 runs to 13 residues. The V gene end was trimmed by 7 bases and the J gene end by 5 bases; junction bases not matched to a gene: 7. CDR1 is SNHLY and CDR2 is FYNNEI in the germline V gene. In nucleotides, the CDR3 is TGTGCCAGCATTAAGGGGGCAGGGGAGACCCAGTACTTC. Translation: CASIKGAGETQYF.